This TCR beta chain comes out of a study of cytomegalovirus exposure and HLA in healthy donors. Findings and caveats of the study: Most TCR beta V segments were productive about 87% or about 30% of the time in an earlier analysis. The study put roughly 160 TCR beta chains on its list as cytomegalovirus-associated.

The primer mix had 60 Vbeta and 13 Jbeta primers. Using immunoSEQ multiplex PCR, the repertoire was profiled, and TCRdb retains in-frame clones only, with some absent. Of around 130,000 clones in the sample, around 79% were seen once. J lost 4 bases, V lost 8 bases, and 8 bases had no gene match. The CDR3 consists of 14 residues. CDR1 MNHNY and CDR2 SVGAGI come from the germline V gene (reference sequence). Donors counted as nominally healthy when sampled, yet unrecorded immune exposures were likely. To note about this clone: Its antigen is currently unknown.

The TCR sequence derives from a woman younger than 30 in good health and CMV-seronegative. This chain uses TRBV6-6 with TRBJ2-7, with 10 bases matching TRBD1. Sequencing was done on a sample of PBMCs. CDR3 nucleotides: TGTGCCAGCGGAACGGGACAGGGGCTGTACGAGCAGTACTTC. Translating gives CASGTGQGLYEQYF.